This is a list of T cell receptor beta chains from one sample in a study of blood T cell repertoires in COVID-19. Produced via immunoSEQ multiplex PCR; TCRdb's table is partial and in-frame only. The sample shows about 190,000 clones, 79% of them seen only once. The sample taken for sequencing was peripheral blood. The receptor set was obtained from a man between 60 and 70 years old with active or convalescent COVID-19. CDR3s include the opening cysteine and the closing phenylalanine or tryptophan. D genes are given only for firm matches. Size tells how often a clone was seen (once, few, many) or the class of an expanded clone, and some rows leave it out.

size	D	V	J	DNA	CDR3
.	TRBD1	TRBV19	TRBJ2-7	TGTGCCAGTAGTATAGGACAGGGGGGCTTCTACGAGCAGTACTTC	CASSIGQGGFYEQYF
.	TRBD2	TRBV11-2	TRBJ2-2	TGTGCCAGCAGCCTTACTAGCGGGAGGGCGGACACCGGGGAGCTGTTTTTT	CASSLTSGRADTGELFF
.	.	TRBV18	TRBJ1-1	TGTGCCAGCTCACCATCACAGGGAATGGGTACTGAAGCTTTCTTT	CASSPSQGMGTEAFF
.	TRBD1	TRBV7-3	TRBJ2-5	TGTGCCAGCAGCTTTACCGGGACAGGGAGCCAAGAGACCCAGTACTTC	CASSFTGTGSQETQYF
.	TRBD1	TRBV4-2	TRBJ2-1	TGTGCCAGCAGCCAAAATCCGGGACAGGGATATGAGCAGTTCTTC	CASSQNPGQGYEQFF
.	.	TRBV4-2	TRBJ2-5	TGTGCCAGCAACATAGGACTGCAACAAGAGACCCAGTACTTC	CASNIGLQQETQYF
.	.	TRBV18	TRBJ2-2	TGTGCCAGCGCCCCGCGGAGCACCGGGGAGCTGTTTTTT	CASAPRSTGELFF
.	.	TRBV6-5	TRBJ2-5	TGTGCCAGCAGTTACTCACGGGGCCAAGAGACCCAGTACTTC	CASSYSRGQETQYF
few	TRBD2	TRBV19	TRBJ2-7	TGTGCCAGTAGTATACCGGGACTAGCGGGAGTCGAGCAGTACTTC	CASSIPGLAGVEQYF
once	TRBD1	TRBV5-1	TRBJ1-2	TGCGCCAGCAGCCCGAGGGGACAGGCCTATGGCTACACCTTC	CASSPRGQAYGYTF
.	.	TRBV28	TRBJ2-5	TGTGCCAGCAGGGTCCAGGAGACCCAGTACTTC	CASRVQETQYF
few	.	TRBV29-1	TRBJ1-5	TGCAGCGCCGCCGGGACATATAATCAGCCCCAGCATTTT	CSAAGTYNQPQHF
.	TRBD2	TRBV10-3	TRBJ2-1	TGTGCCATCAGTGAAGGGCTAGCGGGATACAATGAGCAGTTCTTC	CAISEGLAGYNEQFF
.	.	TRBV19	TRBJ1-2	TGTGCCAGTAGCACACCCGAGATCAGGGAACGAGGCTACACCTTC	CASSTPEIRERGYTF
.	TRBD2	TRBV7-2	TRBJ2-2	TGTGCCAGCAGCTCGAACCGGGGGGGGCAGGCCGGGGAGCTGTTTTTT	CASSSNRGGQAGELFF
.	TRBD1	TRBV5-1	TRBJ2-5	TGCGCCAGCAGCCCCGGGACAGGACTTGAGACCCAGTACTTC	CASSPGTGLETQYF
.	.	TRBV28	TRBJ2-7	TGTGCCAGCAGTTTACTGGGGCCCGAGCAGTACTTC	CASSLLGPEQYF
.	.	TRBV6-2/TRBV6-3	TRBJ1-1	TGTGCCAGCAACCCGAATTTACGTGCTTCCCAGGGGTCCACTGAAGCTTTCTTT	CASNPNLRASQGSTEAFF
.	TRBD1	TRBV19	TRBJ2-7	TGTGCCACCTCACCGGGACAGCATTACGAGCAGTACTTC	CATSPGQHYEQYF
once	.	TRBV6-6	TRBJ2-1	TGTGCCAGCAGCGTGCAGAATGAGCAGTTCTTC	CASSVQNEQFF
.	TRBD1	TRBV28	TRBJ1-2	TGTGCCAGCAGCCCACTGACAGGGGCTCTAGGGGGCTACACCTTC	CASSPLTGALGGYTF
few	.	TRBV7-2	TRBJ1-2	TGTGCCAGCAGCTATCGTAAGAGTGGCTACACCTTC	CASSYRKSGYTF
.	TRBD1	TRBV4-1	TRBJ1-6	TGCGCCAGCAGCCTCCAACAGGGGACCTCGTATTCACCCCTCCACTTT	CASSLQQGTSYSPLHF
few	TRBD2	TRBV6-2/TRBV6-3	TRBJ2-7	TGTGCCAGCAGTTTAAACCTTCTTAACAGCGGGAGTGCGCACGAGCAGTACTTC	CASSLNLLNSGSAHEQYF
once	TRBD1	TRBV19	TRBJ2-3	TGTGCCAGTAGTACAGGACAGGGGTCAGATACGCAGTATTTT	CASSTGQGSDTQYF
.	.	TRBV19	TRBJ1-1	TGTGCCAGTATGACCAGAGGGCAGGGAGCGGGTTTCGCTTTCTTT	CASMTRGQGAGFAFF
few	TRBD1	TRBV5-1	TRBJ1-2	TGCGCCAGCAGCATACAGGGGGCGGGAGGTGGCTACACCTTC	CASSIQGAGGGYTF
.	.	TRBV19	TRBJ2-4	TGTGCCAGTAGTACTAACCTAGGGCCAGGGAACATTCAGTACTTC	CASSTNLGPGNIQYF
.	.	TRBV6-4	TRBJ2-7	TGTGCCAGGATCCGGGACGGGGGTTACGAGCAGTACTTC	CARIRDGGYEQYF
.	TRBD2	TRBV7-9	TRBJ2-1	TGTGCCAAAGGGACTAGCGGGAACGATGAGCAGTTCTTC	CAKGTSGNDEQFF
.	TRBD1	TRBV5-5	TRBJ1-1	TGTGCCAGCAGCTCGGGACAGGGGGGCACTGAAGCTTTCTTT	CASSSGQGGTEAFF
.	TRBD1	TRBV27	TRBJ2-3	TGTGCCAGCGAGGGACAGGACACAGATACGCAGTATTTT	CASEGQDTDTQYF
few	.	TRBV7-9	TRBJ1-1	TGTGCCAGCATTGGAACAGGGACCACTGAAGCTTTCTTT	CASIGTGTTEAFF
.	TRBD2	TRBV3-1/TRBV3-2	TRBJ2-3	TGTGCCAGCAGCCAAGGGGGGCTACTAGCGGGAACGACACGCACAGATACGCAGTATTTT	CASSQGGLLAGTTRTDTQYF
.	.	TRBV24-1	TRBJ1-2	TGTGCCACCAGTGATTTTGGGCAGGGTCGTGGCTACACCTTC	CATSDFGQGRGYTF
.	TRBD1	TRBV5-5	TRBJ2-3	TGTGCCAGCAGCTTCAACGGTGGACAGGGAGCAGATACGCAGTATTTT	CASSFNGGQGADTQYF
.	.	TRBV14	TRBJ2-1	TGTGCCAGCAGCCTCCAAGCGGTCTCCTACAATGAGCAGTTCTTC	CASSLQAVSYNEQFF
.	.	TRBV10-3	TRBJ1-2	TGTGCCATCAGTGACCCGGGCGGGATCGAGACCTTC	CAISDPGGIETF
few	.	TRBV7-3	TRBJ2-3	TGTGCCAGCAGCCTATACGAAGCGGGTACGCAGTATTTT	CASSLYEAGTQYF
few	.	TRBV7-2	TRBJ2-7	TGTGCCAGCAGCCCTGACAGGAAACCTTACGAGCAGTACTTC	CASSPDRKPYEQYF
few	TRBD2	TRBV30	TRBJ2-7	TGTGCCTGGAGTCGCTCATCTAGCGGGAGCTACGAGCAGTACTTC	CAWSRSSSGSYEQYF
.	.	TRBV11-2	TRBJ2-1	TGTGCCAGCAGCAGATTGGGCCGTAACTACAATGAGCAGTTCTTC	CASSRLGRNYNEQFF
.	TRBD2	TRBV7-9	TRBJ2-1	TGTGCCAGCACCTATAGCGGGGGCTACAATGAGCAGTTCTTC	CASTYSGGYNEQFF
.	.	TRBV5-6	TRBJ2-3	TGTGCCAGCAGCGCCGGACAGAATACGCAGTATTTT	CASSAGQNTQYF
.	.	TRBV5-1	TRBJ2-5	TGCGCCAGCAGCCCGGACAGAGAGACCCAGTACTTC	CASSPDRETQYF
.	TRBD1	TRBV3-1/TRBV3-2	TRBJ2-7	TGTGCCAGCAGCCAAGTGGGGACAGGGGGCTTAAGTTACGAGCAGTACTTC	CASSQVGTGGLSYEQYF